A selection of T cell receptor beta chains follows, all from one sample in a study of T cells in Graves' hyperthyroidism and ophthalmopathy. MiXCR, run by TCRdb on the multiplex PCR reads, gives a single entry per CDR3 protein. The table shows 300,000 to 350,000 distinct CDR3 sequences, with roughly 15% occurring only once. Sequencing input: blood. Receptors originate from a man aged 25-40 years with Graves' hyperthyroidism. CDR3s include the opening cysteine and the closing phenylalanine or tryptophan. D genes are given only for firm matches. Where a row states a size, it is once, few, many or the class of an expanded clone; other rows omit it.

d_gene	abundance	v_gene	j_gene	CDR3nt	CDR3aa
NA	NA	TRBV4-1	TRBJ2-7	TGCGCCAGCAGCCAAGATCTAGCAGGGTATAAGGACGAGCAGTACTTC	CASSQDLAGYKDEQYF
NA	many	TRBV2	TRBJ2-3	TGTGCCAGCAGTGAAGCCAGGAATCACACAGATACGCAGTATTTT	CASSEARNHTDTQYF
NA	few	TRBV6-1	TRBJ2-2	TGTGCCAGCAGGGGAAGAAGCGGGCGATACACCGGGGAGCTGTTTTTT	CASRGRSGRYTGELFF
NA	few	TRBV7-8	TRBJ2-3	TGTGCCATACGTCGGGGGTTCACAGATACGCAGTATTTT	CAIRRGFTDTQYF
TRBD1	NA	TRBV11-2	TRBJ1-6	TGTGCCAGCAGCTTAGGCAGGGGGAACCGTTCACCCCTCCACTTT	CASSLGRGNRSPLHF
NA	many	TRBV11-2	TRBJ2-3	TGTGCCAGCAGCCCGTGGCTGAGGACAGATACGCAGTATTTT	CASSPWLRTDTQYF
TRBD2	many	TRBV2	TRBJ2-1	TGTGCCAGCAGTGTAGGGCTAGCGGGAGGGGACCCATACAATGAGCAGTTCTTC	CASSVGLAGGDPYNEQFF
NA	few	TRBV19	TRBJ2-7	TGTGCCAGTAGTACCGGGACACCCTACGAGCAGTACTTC	CASSTGTPYEQYF
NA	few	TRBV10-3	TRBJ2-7	TGTGCCATCAGTGAGTACACCACCTACGAGCAGTACTTC	CAISEYTTYEQYF
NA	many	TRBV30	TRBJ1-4	TGTGCCTGGGCAAAAGGGACGGTTAATGAAAAACTGTTTTTT	CAWAKGTVNEKLFF
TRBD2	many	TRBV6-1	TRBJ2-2	TGTGCCAGCAGTGCGGGACTAGCGTTCACCGGGGAGCTGTTTTTT	CASSAGLAFTGELFF
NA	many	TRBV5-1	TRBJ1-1	TGCGCCAGCAGCTTGGGGGGCAGGGTGAACACTGAAGCTTTCTTT	CASSLGGRVNTEAFF
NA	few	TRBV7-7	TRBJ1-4	TGTGCTAGCAGCTTAGCCTACGACCCAACGGGGAATGAAAAACTGTTTTTT	CASSLAYDPTGNEKLFF
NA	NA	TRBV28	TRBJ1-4	TGTGCCAGCAGTTGGCTGAGGGAAGAAAAACTGTTTTTT	CASSWLREEKLFF
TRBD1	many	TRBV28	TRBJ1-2	TGTGCCAGCAACCCACAGGGGGCGTATGGCTACACCTTC	CASNPQGAYGYTF
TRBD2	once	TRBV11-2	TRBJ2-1	TGTGCCAGCAGCTTAGCTTTTGCGGGGGGACATCATTACAATGAGCAGTTCTTC	CASSLAFAGGHHYNEQFF
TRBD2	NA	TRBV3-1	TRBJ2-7	TGTGCCAGCCGACTAGCGGGAGTGGAAGAGCAGTACTTC	CASRLAGVEEQYF
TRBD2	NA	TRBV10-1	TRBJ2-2	TGCGCCAGCAGTGAGTCGGCGGGACTAGCAACCGGGGAGCTGTTTTTT	CASSESAGLATGELFF
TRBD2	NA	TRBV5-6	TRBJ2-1	TGTGCCAGCAGCTTCCAGACTAGCGGGACGAATGAGCAGTTCTTC	CASSFQTSGTNEQFF
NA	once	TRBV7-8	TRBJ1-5	TGTGCCAGCAGCTTAGTGGGGACACCGGGTGGCAATCAGCCCCAGCATTTT	CASSLVGTPGGNQPQHF